This T cell receptor beta chain was recorded in a study of beta chain features in type 1 diabetes (dated 2018 in TCRdb). Study-level background: Mean age, gender distribution, total cell number and subset yield were not different between patients and healthy donors. A total of approximately 100 million sorted cells were examined across all samples, and the number of cells per subset was strongly correlated with RNA yield. In the study, TCRB repertoires of sorted circulating CD4+ T cell subsets from recently diagnosed type 1 diabetes patients were compared with those of matched healthy donors. Regulatory and stem cell-like memory subsets were isolated from only 8 patients and roughly eight healthy donors, whereas naive and central memory subsets came from all 30 or so donors.

Overall results and qualifications from the work: In all four CD4+ subsets, TCRB CDR3 length was moderately but significantly shorter in type 1 diabetes patients. Because cDNA was sequenced instead of genomic DNA, highly expressing activated cells could be over-represented, though the groups showed no difference in activation or CD3 levels. Naive, central memory and regulatory TCRB repertoires appeared more similar among patients than among healthy donors. PCR might favor shorter templates, but patient and control samples were amplified and corrected together, so any skew would affect both groups equally. Patients with type 1 diabetes made fewer insertions and deleted more nucleotides at VDJ recombination sites, implying thymic rearrangement abnormalities. Because the HLA sub-analyses included only small numbers of individuals, any influence of HLA type on TCRB rearrangement was left unresolved.

Trimming leaves V shorter by 3 bases and J shorter by 6 bases, with the junction holding 5 bases beyond the gene matches. The CDR3, cysteine through phenylalanine, is 13 amino acids long. Only the CDR3 DNA is retained, 39 bases long and in frame from the first base. The germline V gene (reference sequence) specifies GTSNPN as CDR1 and SVGIG as CDR2. With regard to this clone: What antigen it recognizes has not been identified. No qualities accompany the bases; no much larger clone lies one base away.

The entire amount of isolated RNA was reverse transcribed using the High Capacity cDNA Reverse Transcription Kit, so the sequenced TCRB transcripts were expressed ones. Deep immunoSEQ sequencing was applied to naive, central memory and regulatory T cell samples, giving an average of roughly 3.6 million total reads per sample. Sorted cells were lysed in RLT buffer, and RNA was extracted using DNase-treated RNeasy Micro or Mini kits according to cell number. To prevent cross-contamination, every cell subset was processed on its own, while patient and healthy donor samples were processed together. The immunoSEQ multiplex PCR was used to amplify TCRB sequences from cDNA, generating 87-bp fragments that spanned the CDR3 region. Sequencing of the amplicons was done on the Illumina HiSeq platform. For the original study's pipeline: PCR bias was corrected computationally using synthetic template baselines, and reads within Hamming distance 2 were collapsed, with unmergeable singletons discarded. Reads were aligned against IMGT to assign V, D and J genes, CDR3 length and insertions or deletions at six rearrangement sites. Clonotype counts were normalized to sorted cell number within each subset before computing true diversity and Gini coefficients with the tcR R package. The overlap coefficient, calculated on TCRB nucleotide sequences, was used to quantify repertoire sharing. As a proxy for the pre-selection repertoire, out-of-frame TCRB sequences from naive cells were analyzed. TCRdb holds this immuneACCESS table with in-frame rearrangements only. Some clones are missing; in checked studies, unresolved V genes explain under half, and the rest has no known cause. V, J and clone size are taken as reported in that table, and D and trimming were inferred from the DNA itself. Here the sample has 200,000 to 300,000 clones; 55% to 70% occur a single time. The ten biggest clones cover about 0.05% of the sample.

Each donor gave one peripheral blood draw, about 100 mL on average, collected into heparinised tubes. Using a panel that included CD45RO, CCR7, CD25, CD127, CD95 and CD27, naive, central memory, regulatory and stem cell-like memory CD4+ T cells were sorted on a BD FACSAria II. All sorted populations exceeded 95% purity. PBMCs were separated immediately by Lymphoprep density gradient centrifugation and were stained directly, without being cultured. To minimize batch effects, samples were stained and sorted in pairs, one healthy donor with one patient per experiment. Sequencing input: naive CD4+ T cells from blood. The cell subset or site tag for this specimen amounts to: true naive CD4+ T cells. This receptor was taken from a young man in good health. This chain joins TRBV30 to TRBJ2-7, and TRBD1 matches 10 of the central bases. The nucleotides are TGTGCCTGGAGAGAGACAGGGGGCAGCGAGCAGTACTTC. Protein translation: CAWRETGGSEQYF. Outside the CDR3, residues come from the reference TRBV30 and TRBJ2-7 proteins, so the full variable domain is: SQTIHQWPATLVQPVGSPLSLECTVEGTSNPNLYWYRQAAGRGLQLLFYSVGIGQISSEVPQNLSASRPQDRQFILSSKKLLLSDSGFYLCAWRETGGSEQYFGPGTRLTVT.